Below, 18 T cell receptor beta chains from the same sample are listed, as sequenced in a study of regulatory T cells in long-lasting Graves disease. Both iRepertoire HTBI primers and Arm-PCR of CDR3 regions were used to build the TCR beta libraries. MiXCR was run by TCRdb on the multiplex PCR reads, yielding one entry per CDR3 protein. This table holds over 250,000 distinct CDR3 sequences, roughly 21% found once. Specified time point: persistent/refractory GD, antithyroid drugs over 5 years with positive TRAb. PBMC RNA served as the TCR library source. The sequencing here drew on peripheral blood mononuclear cells (PBMCs), taken when the disease was refractory, from a patient treated with antithyroid drugs. These receptors came from a female donor with Graves disease.

J is TRBJ2-7 and V is TRBV20-1; 11 bases are shared with TRBD1. CDR3 length: 15 residues. Germline V gene lookup returns CDR1 DFQATT and CDR2 SNEGSKA (reference sequence). V was clipped by 5 bases and J by 0 bases; unmatched bases: 6. CDR3 nucleotides: TGCAGTGCTGAAACCGGGACAGGGGGCTCCTACGAGCAGTACTTC. Amino acids: CSAETGTGGSYEQYF.

In the case of this clonotype: Germline is not matched at one junction end, which may reflect a read error. The V gene is TRBV7-2, the J gene TRBJ2-7; 7 nucleotides match TRBD1. The CDR3 length is 18 residues. Germline V gene lookup returns CDR1 SGHTA and CDR2 FQGNSA. CDR3 in DNA: TGTGCCAGCAGCTTAAGGGGGCCCGGGTTCAGTTTGCCCTACGGGCAGTACTTC. Protein: CASSLRGPGFSLPYGQYF.

Remarks on this clonotype: A single base separates this from a much larger clone, so it may be a read error. The CDR3 reads CASGLVHGDKGTLNTEVFF. The CDR3 DNA reads TGTGCTAGTGGTTTGGTACACGGGGACAAGGGGACCCTGAACACTGAAGTTTTCTTT. The chain has TRBV12-5 and TRBJ1-1; a weak D match, TRBD1 (6 bases). The CDR3 has 19 amino acids. Germline V CDR1 and CDR2: LGHNT, FRNRAP.

This CDR3 is CSARVEAGGTYEQYF. As DNA, the CDR3 is TGCAGTGCTAGAGTCGAAGCGGGAGGGACCTACGAGCAGTACTTC. This chain links TRBV20-1 with TRBJ2-7; 10 positions match TRBD2. The CDR3 is made up of 15 amino acids. Germline loops: CDR1 DFQATT, CDR2 SNEGSKA (reference sequence). V was clipped by 1 base and J by 2 bases; unmatched bases: 5.

This clonotype was recorded many times. The genes are TRBV7-9 and TRBJ1-1, with D unclear. From germline, CDR1 is SEHNR and CDR2 FQNEAQ (reference sequence). The length of the CDR3 is 14 residues. The V gene lost 5 bases and the J gene lost 1 base, with 11 bases spanning the gap. The CDR3 sequence is CASSASGRNTEAFF. The CDR3 region has the DNA TGTGCCAGCAGCGCATCCGGGAGGAACACTGAAGCTTTCTTT.

This clonotype was detected ten times or more. The CDR3 bases are TGCGCCAGCCCCAGAGAGGGTAGGCAGCCCCAGCATTTT. Translating gives CASPREGRQPQHF. This sequence joins TRBV5-1 and TRBJ1-5; D is unresolved. V dropped 7 bases and J dropped 7 bases, with 15 bases sitting between them. The CDR3 is made up of 13 amino acids. Germline CDR1 reads SGHRS; CDR2 reads YFSETQ.

The CDR3 spells CASSPGTSGGLSYEQYF. In nucleotides, the CDR3 is TGTGCCAGCAGCCCTGGGACTAGCGGGGGCCTCTCCTACGAGCAGTACTTC. V gene TRBV9 combines with J gene TRBJ2-7, with 14 bases that match TRBD2. Germline trimming cut 4 bases from V and 0 bases from J; bases unmatched to any gene: 6. Germline V CDR1 and CDR2: SGDLS, YYNGEE. The CDR3 is made up of 17 amino acids. Looking up the rest from reference TRBV9 and TRBJ2-7 gives the full variable domain: DSGVTQTPKHLITATGQRVTLRCSPRSGDLSVYWYQQSLDQGLQFLIQYYNGEERAKGNILERFSAQQFPDLHSELNLSSLELGDSALYFCASSPGTSGGLSYEQYFGPGTRLTVT.

This clonotype was found a few times. The CDR3 here is CASSLAGNGYGYTF. In DNA form, the CDR3 reads TGCGCCAGCAGCTTGGCAGGGAACGGCTACGGCTACACCTTC. V and J are TRBV5-1 and TRBJ1-2; D may be TRBD1 (5 bases). With 0 bases removed from V and 8 bases from J, the gap between germline ends came to 14 bases. Germline V gene data show CDR1 as SGHRS and CDR2 as YFSETQ. The CDR3 is 14 amino acids. Combining the CDR3 with reference TRBV5-1 and TRBJ1-2 gives the whole variable domain KAGVTQTPRYLIKTRGQQVTLSCSPISGHRSVSWYQQTPGQGLQFLFEYFSETQRNKGNFPGRFSGRQFSNSRSEMNVSTLELGDSALYLCASSLAGNGYGYTFGSGTRLTVV.

This clonotype was observed many times. V gene TRBV7-8 combines with J gene TRBJ1-1; D gene unclear. Deletions cut 1 base from V and 11 bases from J, with 11 bases between. Germline V gives CDR1 SGHVS, CDR2 FQNEAQ. The CDR3 is made up of 12 amino acids. CDR3 DNA: TGTGCCAGCAGCTTAGGTGTAGGGAATGCTTTCTTT. This encodes CASSLGVGNAFF.

This clonotype was seen a few times. The V gene is TRBV7-9, the J gene TRBJ2-1; TRBD2 agrees at 13 bases. CDR3 length equals 17 residues. The J segment lost 8 bases and the V segment lost 4 bases, leaving 11 bases of the junction unmatched. Per germline, CDR1 SEHNR and CDR2 FQNEAQ (reference sequence). The CDR3 nucleotides read TGTGCCAGCAGCTCAATATTACTAGCGGGAGGGTCCCATGAGCAGTTCTTC. Translation gives CASSSILLAGGSHEQFF.

This clonotype was counted a few times. V and J are TRBV3-1 and TRBJ2-2; unclear D gene. V was clipped by 3 bases and J by 1 base, with 3 bases between them. The CDR3 runs 13 residues. Germline assignment: CDR1 LGHDT and CDR2 YNNKEL (reference sequence). DNA of the CDR3: TGTGCCAGCAGCCATTTGAACACCGGGGAGCTGTTTTTT. Its protein is CASSHLNTGELFF.

This sequence joins TRBV19 and TRBJ1-1, with no clear D. This CDR3 is 13 amino acids long. Germline V CDR1 and CDR2: LNHDA, SQIVND (reference sequence). Trimming cost V 5 bases and J 6 bases, with 13 bases left between them. As DNA, the CDR3 is TGTGCCAGTAGTGCCCAGAGCAAGTCTGAAGCTTTCTTT. Protein sequence: CASSAQSKSEAFF.

This clonotype has at least ten counts. The J gene is TRBJ2-7, the V gene TRBV18, with a weak D call TRBD2 (6 bases). CDR3 length equals 14 residues. The V gene's germline CDR1 is KGHSH and CDR2 LQKENI. V was pared by 2 bases and J by 3 bases, with 11 bases between. The CDR3 is CASSPSRAGYEQYF. The CDR3 nucleotides are TGTGCCAGCTCACCATCCCGAGCGGGCTACGAGCAGTACTTC. Drawing the rest from reference TRBV18 and TRBJ2-7, the complete variable domain is NAGVMQNPRHLVRRRGQEARLRCSPMKGHSHVYWYRQLPEEGLKFMVYLQKENIIDESGMPKERFSAEFPKEGPSILRIQQVVRGDSAAYFCASSPSRAGYEQYFGPGTRLTVT.

This clonotype was counted only a few times. V and J are TRBV9 and TRBJ2-7; D perhaps matches TRBD1 (5 bases). This CDR3 has 13 amino acids. Germline V lookup: CDR1 SGDLS, CDR2 YYNGEE. With 4 bases removed from V and 5 bases from J, the gap between germline ends came to 13 bases. CDR3 DNA: TGTGCCAGCAGCTTAGGACATCTCCACGAGCAGTACTTC. Translation: CASSLGHLHEQYF.

This clonotype came up a few times. The rearrangement uses TRBV29-1 and TRBJ2-7, with 7 bases identical to TRBD1. The CDR3 runs to 14 residues. Germline V CDR1 and CDR2: SQVTM, ANQGSEA. Trimming took 3 bases from V and 3 from J; bases not matched to a gene: 8. The CDR3 loop is CSVDRTGSDYEQYF. The CDR3 DNA is TGCAGCGTTGACCGGACAGGATCGGACTACGAGCAGTACTTC.

This clonotype came up many times. The chain couples TRBV2 to TRBJ2-2; 9 bases are a match to TRBD2. Germline-derived CDR1 and CDR2 are SNHLY and FYNNEI. After removal of 6 bases from V and 6 bases from J, the junction contained 8 bases not matched to a gene. This CDR3 contains 15 residues. The CDR3 region is CASRTEGGGAGELFF. CDR3 bases: TGTGCCAGCAGGACAGAAGGCGGGGGGGCCGGGGAGCTGTTTTTT.

The chain couples TRBV20-1 to TRBJ2-7; 8 bases line up with TRBD1. The CDR3 extends over 14 amino acids. J lost 0 bases, V lost 6 bases, and 7 bases had no gene match. The germline CDR1 and CDR2 sequences are DFQATT and SNEGSKA (reference sequence). The CDR3 sequence: CSAEGQGASYEQYF. In DNA, the CDR3 is TGCAGTGCCGAAGGGCAGGGGGCCTCCTACGAGCAGTACTTC.

The CDR3 loop reads CASSRSGSYEQYF. The CDR3, as DNA: TGTGCCAGCAGCCGCAGCGGGAGCTACGAGCAGTACTTC. The J gene is TRBJ2-7, the V gene TRBV6-1, with 8 nucleotides matching TRBD2. CDR3 length equals 13 residues. The V segment lost 6 bases and the J segment 3 bases; nucleotides outside the gene matches: 4. Germline CDR1 is MNHNS and CDR2 is SASEGT.